This T cell receptor beta chain was identified in a study of graft-versus-host responses after intestinal transplantation. Study in general: Tacrolimus plus steroids were given to all recipients for approximately three years, preceded by anti-thymocyte globulin induction.

Study-wide findings and caveats: The study associated peak circulating GvH clone levels with early post-transplant HvG declines. Investigators detected GvH clones in recipient marrow, with some emerging earlier in ileum or blood. High graft-versus-host to host-versus-graft T cell clonal ratios marked allografts of patients with graft-donor macrochimerism.

Of note for this clone: What it recognizes is unknown.

Assay: immunoSEQ multiplex PCR; the TCRdb copy retains only in-frame clones and omits some. The sample records around 100,000 clones, about 90% being singletons. There are 16 residues in the CDR3. V was clipped by 1 base and J by 1 base, with 10 bases between them. Germline V gene data show CDR1 as LGHNA and CDR2 as YNFKEQ. V is TRBV4-2 and J is TRBJ1-4; D is perhaps TRBD1 (5 bases). The sequences come from unstimulated CD4+ T cells sorted from spleen or lymph node cells, collected before transplant. The sequence came from a human donor who was the organ donor for an intestinal transplant. DNA for the CDR3: TGTGCCAGCAGCCAAGTTCTCACAGGAACTAATGAAAAACTGTTTTTT. Encoded protein: CASSQVLTGTNEKLFF.